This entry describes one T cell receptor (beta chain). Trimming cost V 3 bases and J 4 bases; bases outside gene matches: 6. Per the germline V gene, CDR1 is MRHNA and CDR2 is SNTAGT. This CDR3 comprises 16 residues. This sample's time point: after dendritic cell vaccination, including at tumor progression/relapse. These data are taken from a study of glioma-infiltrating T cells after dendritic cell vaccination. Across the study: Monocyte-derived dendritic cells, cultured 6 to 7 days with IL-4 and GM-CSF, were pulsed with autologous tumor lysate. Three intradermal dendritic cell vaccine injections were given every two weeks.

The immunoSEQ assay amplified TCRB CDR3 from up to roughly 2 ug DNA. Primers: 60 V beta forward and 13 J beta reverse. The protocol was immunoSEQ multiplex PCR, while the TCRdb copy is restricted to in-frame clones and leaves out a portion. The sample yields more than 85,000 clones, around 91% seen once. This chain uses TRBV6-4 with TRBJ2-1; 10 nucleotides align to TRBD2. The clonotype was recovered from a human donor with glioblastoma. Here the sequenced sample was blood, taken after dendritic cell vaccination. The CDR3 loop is CASSERSSGGYNEQFF. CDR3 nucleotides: TGTGCCAGCAGTGAGAGATCTAGCGGGGGTTACAATGAGCAGTTCTTC.